This T cell receptor (beta chain) stems from a study of T-cell reconstitution after alpha-beta-depleted transplantation in children. Study observations and caveats: Surviving recipient T cells and thymic progenitors accounted for the high day-60 TCRbeta diversity observed in some patients. Several hundred expanded graft clones reportedly were the source of alpha-beta T cells about two months after transplant. After one year, T-cell counts and TCRbeta diversity mostly came from new T cells.

This clonotype has a count of ten or more. The antigen is undetermined. Germline loops: CDR1 MNHEY, CDR2 SVGEGT. The CDR3 length is 12 residues. The trim removed 6 bases at V and 6 bases at J, leaving 1 base unmatched. Unique molecular identifiers were used in preparing the TCRbeta library. TCRdb recomputed calls from the PCR reads with MiXCR, one row per CDR3 protein. The sample records 27,000 or so distinct CDR3 sequences, 18% being singletons. The specimen comprised PBMCs, mostly from graft donor cells, sampled 60 days after TCRalphabeta/CD19-depleted stem cell transplant. This receptor was identified in a male patient aged 2-15 years who had a stem cell transplant for acute lymphoblastic leukemia, so the T cells may come from the graft donor. V gene TRBV6-2 or TRBV6-3 combines with J gene TRBJ2-2; the match to TRBD1 covers 7 bases. The CDR3 sequence: CASSQGAGELFF. As DNA, the CDR3 is TGTGCCAGCAGCCAGGGGGCCGGGGAGCTGTTTTTT.